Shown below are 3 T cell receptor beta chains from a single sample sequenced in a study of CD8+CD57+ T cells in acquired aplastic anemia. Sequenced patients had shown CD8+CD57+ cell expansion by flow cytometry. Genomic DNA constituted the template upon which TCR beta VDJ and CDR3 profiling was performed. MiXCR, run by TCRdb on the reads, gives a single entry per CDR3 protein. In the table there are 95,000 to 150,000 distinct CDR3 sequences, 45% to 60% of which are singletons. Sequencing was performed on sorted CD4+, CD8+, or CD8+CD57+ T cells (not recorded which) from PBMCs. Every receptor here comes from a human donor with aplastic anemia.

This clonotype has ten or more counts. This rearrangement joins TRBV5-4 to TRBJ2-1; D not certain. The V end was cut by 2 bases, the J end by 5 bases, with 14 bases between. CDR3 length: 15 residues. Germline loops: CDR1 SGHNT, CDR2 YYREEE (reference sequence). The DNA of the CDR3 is TGTGCCAGCAGCTTCGGTATCAGCCCAAACAATGAGCAGTTCTTC. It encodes CASSFGISPNNEQFF.

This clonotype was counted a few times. CDR3 region: CASSEAGRTFF. CDR3 DNA: TGTGCCAGCAGTGAGGCCGGGCGGACTTTCTTT. The chain carries TRBV2 and TRBJ1-1, with D unresolved. The ends were cut back, 3 bases at V and 12 bases at J, with 11 bases in the middle. CDR3 length: 11 amino acids. Germline V gene data show CDR1 as SNHLY and CDR2 as FYNNEI.

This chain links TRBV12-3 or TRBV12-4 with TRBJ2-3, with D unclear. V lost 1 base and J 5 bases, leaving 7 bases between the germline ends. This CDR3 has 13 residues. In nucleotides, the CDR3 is TGTGCCAGCAGTTTAGATCGGGTAGATACGCAGTATTTT. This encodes CASSLDRVDTQYF.